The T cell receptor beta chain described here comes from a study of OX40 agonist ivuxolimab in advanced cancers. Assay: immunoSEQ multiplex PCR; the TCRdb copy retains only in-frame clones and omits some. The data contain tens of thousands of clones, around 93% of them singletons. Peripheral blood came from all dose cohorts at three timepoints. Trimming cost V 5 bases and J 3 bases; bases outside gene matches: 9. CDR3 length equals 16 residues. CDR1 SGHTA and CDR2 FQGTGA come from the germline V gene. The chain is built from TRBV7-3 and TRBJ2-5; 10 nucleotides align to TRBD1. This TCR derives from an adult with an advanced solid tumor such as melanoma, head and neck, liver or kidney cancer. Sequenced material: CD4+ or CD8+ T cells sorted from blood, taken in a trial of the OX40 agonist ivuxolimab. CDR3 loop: CASSTGTGVYEETQYF. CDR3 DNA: TGTGCCAGCAGCACTGGGACAGGGGTTTATGAAGAGACCCAGTACTTC.